One sample yielded the 6 T cell receptor beta chains listed below, sequenced in a study of post-analysis software for immune sequencing data. Study findings and constraints: Comparison of patients with controls showed 4 to 6 TRBV segments more frequent in patients, TRBV5-6, TRBV5-1 and TRBV20-1 among them.

Unique molecular identifiers were present in the TCR beta cDNA libraries. TCRdb processed the PCR reads anew with MiXCR; each CDR3 protein has one entry. The repertoire holds about 560,000 distinct CDR3 sequences, with roughly 45% as singletons. Antigen specificity for these receptors is unknown. Sequencing used blood. These TCRs come from a girl aged 5 to 17 with multiple sclerosis.

V and J are TRBV4-1 and TRBJ2-4, with D unclear. Judging by the DNA end, TRBJ2-7 fits better; the J call may be wrong. This CDR3 comprises 15 residues. CDR1 is MGHRA, CDR2 YSYEKL, per germline. CDR3 DNA sequence: TGCGCCAGCAGCCAAGGAAGCCGGTCCCCCAACGAGCAGTACTTC. It specifies CASSQGSRSPNEQYF.

J is TRBJ2-7 and V is TRBV12-3 or TRBV12-4; D gene unclear. V lost 7 bases and J lost 2, with 15 bases in between. The CDR3 consists of 14 residues. CDR3 coding DNA: TGTGCCAGCACCCTTTCGGGTGATGCCTACGAGCAGTACTTC. Translating it yields CASTLSGDAYEQYF.

The V call is TRBV12-3 or TRBV12-4, the J call TRBJ2-5, with 9 bases fitting TRBD2. This CDR3 has 17 amino acids. J was trimmed by 4 bases and V by 6 bases; bases with no gene match: 15. As DNA, the CDR3 is TGTGCCAGCAGATCCGACGAGATAGCGGGAGAGAGAGAGACCCAGTACTTC. The encoded protein is CASRSDEIAGERETQYF.

This clonotype appeared a few times. V and J are TRBV30 and TRBJ2-3, with TRBD1 matching over 9 bases. The CDR3 loop spans 15 amino acids. The junction had 4 bases not matched to a gene; V was cut back by 2 bases and J by 1 base. Germline CDR1 reads GTSNPN; CDR2 reads SVGIG (reference sequence). In nucleotides, the CDR3 is TGTGCCTGGAGTCTGGGACAGGGAGGCACAGATACGCAGTATTTT. This gives the protein CAWSLGQGGTDTQYF.

The gene calls are TRBV13 and TRBJ1-1, with no clear D. The CDR3 consists of 11 residues. With 10 bases removed from V and 1 base from J, the gap between germline ends came to 7 bases. Per germline, CDR1 PRHDT and CDR2 FYEKMQ (reference sequence). Here the CDR3 reads CATGRNTEAFF. As DNA, the CDR3 is TGTGCCACCGGGAGGAACACTGAAGCTTTCTTT.

In this sample, this clonotype turned up a few times. The CDR3 here is CASSQIYAVSSYEQYF. CDR3 bases: TGCGCCAGCAGCCAGATATACGCAGTCAGCTCCTACGAGCAGTACTTC. The chain links TRBV4-1 to TRBJ2-7; no reliable D call. The germline V gene encodes CDR1 MGHRA and CDR2 YSYEKL. The CDR3 is 16 residues long. Trimming pared 3 bases from V and 0 bases from J, leaving 15 bases between.